The 19 T cell receptor beta chains below come from one sample, sequenced in a study of shared clonotypes between healthy human individuals. CD45RO-negative cells were positively selected for CCR7, leaving out terminally differentiated effector memory CD45RA+ cells. Generated by immunoSEQ multiplex PCR, the TCRdb table keeps only in-frame clones and is missing some. The table includes approximately 2,000,000 clones, 93% detected once. The sequenced sample consisted of naive CD8+ T cells from PBMCs. All receptors derive from a man in his late teens or twenties in good health. Some clones in this sample may be carry-over from other donors' samples.

The J gene is TRBJ1-1, the V gene TRBV5-5; 8 bases line up with TRBD1. Germline lookup yields CDR1 SGHKS and CDR2 YYEKEE (reference sequence). The CDR3 consists of 13 residues. V lost 4 bases to trimming and J lost 7 bases; unmatched junction nucleotides: 6. In DNA, the CDR3 is TGTGCCAGCAGCCACATGGACAGGGTTGAAGCTTTCTTT. This translates into CASSHMDRVEAFF.

This CDR3 is CASWSGAGNTIYF. DNA of the CDR3: TGTGCCAGCTGGAGTGGGGCTGGAAACACCATATATTTT. This sequence joins TRBV7-2 and TRBJ1-3, with D unresolved. CDR3 length: 13 residues. With 8 bases removed from V and 2 bases from J, the gap between germline ends came to 10 bases. Germline CDR1 SGHTA, CDR2 FQGNSA.

The chain has TRBV27 and TRBJ2-1; possibly TRBD2 for D (5 bases). From germline, CDR1 is MNHEY and CDR2 SMNVEV (reference sequence). V lost 8 bases and J lost 4, with 9 bases in between. This CDR3 spans 12 amino acids. The CDR3: CASAGRYNEQFF. For the CDR3, the DNA is TGTGCCAGCGCGGGTCGTTACAATGAGCAGTTCTTC.

The gene calls are TRBV19 and TRBJ1-1; D is uncertain. Germline V gene lookup returns CDR1 LNHDA and CDR2 SQIVND (reference sequence). Trimming shortened V by 3 bases and J by 2 bases, and 13 bases separated the two germline ends. The length of the CDR3 is 15 residues. The CDR3 bases are TGTGCCAGTAGTATGCTTGGGCTCATCAACACTGAAGCTTTCTTT. Translation gives CASSMLGLINTEAFF.

The chain links TRBV4-1 to TRBJ2-5; D might be TRBD2 (6 bases). The ends were cut back, 4 bases at V and 6 bases at J, with 12 bases in the middle. CDR1 MGHRA and CDR2 YSYEKL come from the germline V gene. The CDR3 spans 13 residues. The CDR3 region is CASSRDSRQTQYF. The CDR3 nucleotides are TGCGCCAGCAGCCGGGACTCGAGGCAGACCCAGTACTTC.

This chain joins TRBV13 and TRBJ2-7; D is perhaps TRBD1 (6 bases). CDR3 length equals 14 residues. Germline CDR1 PRHDT, CDR2 FYEKMQ (reference sequence). With 8 bases removed from V and 7 bases from J, the gap between germline ends came to 21 bases. The CDR3 protein is CASRGRGGPAEQYF. For the CDR3, the DNA is TGTGCCAGCCGGGGCAGGGGCGGCCCTGCAGAGCAGTACTTC.

The gene calls are TRBV28 and TRBJ2-7; tentatively, D is TRBD1 (6 bases). Trimming stripped 11 bases from V and 4 bases from J, with 12 bases between. In germline, CDR1 is MDHEN, CDR2 SYDVKM. The CDR3 consists of 11 residues. CDR3 sequence: CASRGTYEQYF. For the CDR3, the DNA is TGTGCCTCAAGGGGGACGTACGAGCAGTACTTC.

In DNA form, the CDR3 reads TGTGCCAGCAGTGCACTAGCGGGCGACACCGGGGAGCTGTTTTTT. Its protein product is CASSALAGDTGELFF. The gene calls are TRBV27 and TRBJ2-2; TRBD2 matches 9 bases. The CDR3 sequence is 15 residues long. With V trimmed by 5 bases and J by 3 bases, 4 bases remained unmatched. Looked up from germline, CDR1 is MNHEY and CDR2 is SMNVEV (reference sequence).

The V and J genes are TRBV12-5 and TRBJ2-6; TRBD1 matches 9 bases. CDR1 LGHNT and CDR2 FRNRAP come from the germline V gene. The CDR3 length is 23 residues. With V trimmed by 0 bases and J by 1 base, 19 bases remained unmatched. Written as DNA, the CDR3 is TGTGCTAGTGGTTTGGTACCAAAACTAATTCAGGACAGGGGCAATTCTGGGGCCAACGTCCTGACTTTC. The encoded protein is CASGLVPKLIQDRGNSGANVLTF.

This chain connects TRBV9 to TRBJ2-1, with a weak D call TRBD2 (6 bases). CDR3 length: 15 amino acids. Trimming removed 0 bases at V and 6 bases at J, with 13 bases between. Germline-derived CDR1 and CDR2 are SGDLS and YYNGEE. For the CDR3, the DNA is TGTGCCAGCAGCGTAGCGGGAGCCAGTCCCAATGAGCAGTTCTTC. This gives the protein CASSVAGASPNEQFF. Combining the CDR3 with reference TRBV9 and TRBJ2-1 gives the whole variable domain DSGVTQTPKHLITATGQRVTLRCSPRSGDLSVYWYQQSLDQGLQFLIQYYNGEERAKGNILERFSAQQFPDLHSELNLSSLELGDSALYFCASSVAGASPNEQFFGPGTRLTVL.

The chain uses TRBV9 and TRBJ2-2; D might be TRBD2 (6 bases). The CDR3 is 16 amino acids. V was trimmed by 0 bases and J by 7 bases, leaving 16 bases between them. CDR1 is SGDLS, CDR2 YYNGEE, per germline. CDR3 nucleotides: TGTGCCAGCAGCGTAGCAAGTACTCCCGGGGGCGGGGAGCTGTTTTTT. It yields the protein CASSVASTPGGGELFF.

The gene calls are TRBV7-2 and TRBJ1-6, with 9 bases that match TRBD1. CDR3 length: 16 residues. The ends lost 6 bases at V and 10 bases at J; junction bases unmatched: 13. CDR1 is SGHTA, CDR2 FQGNSA, per germline. The CDR3 bases are TGTGCCAGCAGTCAGCGGCCGGGACAGGGTAAATCACCCCTCCACTTT. This codes for CASSQRPGQGKSPLHF.

This clone was picked up one time. The V call is TRBV28, the J call TRBJ2-7; D possibly matches TRBD1 or TRBD2 (5 bases each). CDR1 is MDHEN, CDR2 SYDVKM, per germline. Trimming stripped 6 bases from V and 0 bases from J, with 18 bases between. This CDR3 contains 16 residues. The CDR3 DNA is TGTGCCAGCAGCCTTAAAGGGACCGTCGTCTCCTACGAGCAGTACTTC. Translating it yields CASSLKGTVVSYEQYF.

The chain employs TRBV7-9 and TRBJ2-3; perhaps TRBD1 as D (6 bases). Germline lookup yields CDR1 SEHNR and CDR2 FQNEAQ (reference sequence). The CDR3 loop spans 16 amino acids. Trimming shortened V by 4 bases and J by 4 bases, and 18 bases separated the two germline ends. CDR3 residues: CASSSQPMDSSDTQYF. DNA of the CDR3: TGTGCCAGCAGCTCCCAACCAATGGACAGTTCAGATACGCAGTATTTT.

V and J are TRBV6-6 and TRBJ1-2, with D possibly being TRBD1 (6 bases). The CDR3 contains 13 residues. The V gene's germline CDR1 is MNHNY and CDR2 SVGAGI (reference sequence). Trimming cost V 8 bases and J 2 bases, with 12 bases left between them. The CDR3 DNA reads TGTGCCAGCGGGTACAGGGAGAACTATGGCTACACCTTC. Amino acid sequence: CASGYRENYGYTF.

The chain carries TRBV28 and TRBJ2-7; weak D call: TRBD2 (6 bases). Germline CDR1 is MDHEN and CDR2 is SYDVKM. V gave up 4 bases and J gave up 0 bases, with 10 bases separating them. This CDR3 region has 14 residues. CDR3 region: CASSSPSDSYEQYF. CDR3 nucleotides: TGTGCCAGCAGTTCCCCTAGCGACTCCTACGAGCAGTACTTC.

This sequence joins TRBV7-9 and TRBJ2-4; D might be TRBD1 (6 bases). The V gene lost 6 bases and the J gene lost 6 bases, with 18 bases spanning the gap. Germline V lookup: CDR1 SEHNR, CDR2 FQNEAQ (reference sequence). The CDR3 consists of 15 residues. CDR3 region: CASSPQTGFPNIQYF. The CDR3 DNA follows: TGTGCCAGCAGTCCACAGACAGGTTTCCCAAACATTCAGTACTTC.

The J gene is TRBJ2-7, the V gene TRBV11-2; D is perhaps TRBD1 (6 bases). The V and J ends lost 3 bases and 5 bases respectively, with 17 bases between them. The germline V gene encodes CDR1 SGHAT and CDR2 FQNNGV. This CDR3 contains 15 residues. The CDR3 coding sequence is TGTGCCAGCAGCTTCCCCATAGGGAAGGGGGACGAGCAGTACTTC. It is translated as CASSFPIGKGDEQYF.

CDR3 residues: CASSQDTGQGNTEAFF. Here the CDR3 DNA reads TGCGCCAGCAGCCAAGACACCGGACAGGGGAACACTGAAGCTTTCTTT. The chain recombines TRBV4-3 with TRBJ1-1; 8 positions match TRBD1. The CDR3 is 16 amino acids. After removal of 0 bases from V and 1 base from J, the junction contained 4 bases not matched to a gene. CDR1 is LGHNA, CDR2 YSLEER, per germline.